This T cell receptor beta chain is drawn from a study of cytomegalovirus exposure and HLA in healthy donors. With 60 Vbeta and 13 Jbeta primers, the PCR was carried out. Repertoires were generated with immunoSEQ multiplex PCR, while TCRdb's copy carries only in-frame clones and drops some. The table lists approximately 190,000 clones, 60% to 80% of them singletons, with 2% to 2.5% in the top ten. CDR3 length: 16 amino acids. Germline V gene lookup returns CDR1 MGHRA and CDR2 YSYEKL. J gave up 8 bases and V 1 base, and 10 bases lay outside the gene matches. The chain employs TRBV4-1 and TRBJ2-1; 8 positions agree with TRBD2. The clonotype originates from a woman in her 30s in good health and CMV-seropositive. Sequences were obtained from PBMCs. The CDR3: CASSQATGTSIDEQFF. The CDR3 DNA reads as TGCGCCAGCAGCCAAGCAACCGGGACTAGTATCGATGAGCAGTTCTTC.